This TCR beta chain was sequenced during a study of blood T cell repertoires in COVID-19 (dated by TCRdb to the early 2020s). With respect to the entire study: Samples covering the acute and convalescent phases of COVID-19 were provided by collaborators in the United States, Italy and Spain. The material from the prospective study consisted of cDNA or gDNA derived from T cells, B-cell-depleted T cells, or PBMCs. The samples were drawn from two sources: the first 160 participants of the ongoing ImmuneRACE study, and 1,000 to 1,500 subjects contributed by 6 global collaborators. Deeply sampled blood TCRbeta repertoires from subjects exposed to, actively infected with, or recovered from COVID-19 were included in the dataset. HLA class I and class II types, where available, came from metadata supplied by the sample provider rather than from assay-based typing. The repertoires were made available in a free public database intended to serve as a resource for research on the immune response to SARS-CoV-2. Sample metadata almost always included a de-identified subject ID, COVID-19 status, age in years and sex. Paper-wide results and their limitations: How much clinical and demographic metadata was included differed by source and by participant, and the metadata was provided uncurated.

At the junction V is shortened by 0 bases and J by 1 base; bases outside the gene matches: 2. CDR1 and CDR2 are drawn from the germline V gene (reference sequence): LNHDA, SQIVND. Spanning cysteine to phenylalanine, the CDR3 consists of 15 amino acids. Only the CDR3 portion is preserved as DNA: 45 bases, with reading frame beginning at the first base. Whole blood was collected in K2EDTA tubes by collaborating institutions according to the institutions' own protocols. For TCRbeta analysis, collaborators shipped samples as frozen whole blood, isolated PBMCs, or DNA extracted from either of those sample types. The immunoSEQ Assay, a bias-controlled multiplex PCR, was used to amplify TCRbeta CDR3 regions from genomic DNA. From the authors' description of their analysis: The number of nucleated cells in each sample was estimated from the amplification of reference gene primers within the assay. Sequence reads were collapsed and filtered to measure the absolute abundance of every unique TCRbeta CDR3 rearrangement. For each sample, productive Simpson clonality was calculated as the square root of Simpson's diversity index over productive rearrangements. TCRdb retrieved this table from immuneACCESS and kept in-frame rearrangements only. Not all clones are present; in checked studies, unresolved V genes account for under half, and no reason is known for the remainder. V and J calls and clone size are copied from that table; D and trimming were computed from the DNA. This sample comprises 65,000 to 90,000 clones, about 80% of them detected only once. The biggest ten clones account for 26% of the sample.

With regard to this clone: Its target antigen remains unknown. No clone much larger than this one lies a single base away; base qualities are absent.

What was sequenced was peripheral blood. This sequence originates from a man between 60 and 75 years old with active or convalescent COVID-19. This chain is built from TRBV19 and TRBJ2-5; a stretch of 7 junction bases matches TRBD1. The DNA sequence reads TGTGCCAGTAGTATAGATTGGGACAGCCAAGAGACCCAGTACTTC. This sequence encodes CASSIDWDSQETQYF. This CDR3, with the reference TRBV19 and TRBJ2-5 proteins standing in past its ends, gives the full variable domain DGGITQSPKYLFRKEGQNVTLSCEQNLNHDAMYWYRQDPGQGLRLIYYSQIVNDFQKGDIAEGYSVSREKKESFPLTVTSAQKNPTAFYLCASSIDWDSQETQYFGPGTRLLVL.